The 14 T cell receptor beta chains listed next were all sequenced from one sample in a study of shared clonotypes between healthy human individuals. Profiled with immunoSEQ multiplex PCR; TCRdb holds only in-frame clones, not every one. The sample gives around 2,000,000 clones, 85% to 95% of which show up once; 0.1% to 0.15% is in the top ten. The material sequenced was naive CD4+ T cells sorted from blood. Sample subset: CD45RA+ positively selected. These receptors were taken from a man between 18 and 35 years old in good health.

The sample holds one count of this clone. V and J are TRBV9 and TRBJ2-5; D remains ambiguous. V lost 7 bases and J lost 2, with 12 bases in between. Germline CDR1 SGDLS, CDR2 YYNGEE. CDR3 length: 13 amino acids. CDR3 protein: CASSGTRQETQYF. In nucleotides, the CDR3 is TGTGCCAGCTCTGGTACGCGGCAAGAGACCCAGTACTTC.

CDR3 sequence (DNA): TGCGCTGCCGGTGATAGCGGGACGGGTGAGCAGTTCTTC. This encodes CAAGDSGTGEQFF. The chain links TRBV10-1 to TRBJ2-1; the match to TRBD2 covers 8 bases. This CDR3 has 13 amino acids. Per germline, CDR1 WNHNN and CDR2 SYGVQD (reference sequence).

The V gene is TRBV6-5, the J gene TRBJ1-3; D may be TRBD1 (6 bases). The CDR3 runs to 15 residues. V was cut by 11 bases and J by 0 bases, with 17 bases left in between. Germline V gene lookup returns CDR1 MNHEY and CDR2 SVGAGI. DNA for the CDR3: TGTGCCGCCGGGAGAACAGGGTCCTCTGGAAACACCATATATTTT. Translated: CAAGRTGSSGNTIYF.

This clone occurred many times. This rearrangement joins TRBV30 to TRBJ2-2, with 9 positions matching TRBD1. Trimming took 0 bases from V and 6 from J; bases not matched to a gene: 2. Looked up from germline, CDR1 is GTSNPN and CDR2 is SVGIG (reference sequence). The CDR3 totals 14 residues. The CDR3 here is CAWSVQGAPGELFF. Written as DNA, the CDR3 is TGTGCCTGGAGTGTACAGGGGGCGCCCGGGGAGCTGTTTTTT.

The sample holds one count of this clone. In nucleotides, the CDR3 is TGTGCCAGCAGTAGGGACTTAGGGAGGGAGACCCAGTACTTC. It translates to CASSRDLGRETQYF. This sequence joins TRBV6-5 and TRBJ2-5; tentative D call: TRBD2 (6 bases). CDR3 size: 14 residues. In germline, CDR1 is MNHEY, CDR2 SVGAGI. Trimming removed 5 bases at V and 5 bases at J, with 15 bases between.

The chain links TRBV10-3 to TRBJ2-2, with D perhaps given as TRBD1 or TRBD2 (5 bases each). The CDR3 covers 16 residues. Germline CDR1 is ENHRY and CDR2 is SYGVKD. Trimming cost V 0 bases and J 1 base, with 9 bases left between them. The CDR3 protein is CAISESVGVNTGELFF. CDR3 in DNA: TGTGCCATCAGTGAGTCGGTGGGGGTGAACACCGGGGAGCTGTTTTTT.

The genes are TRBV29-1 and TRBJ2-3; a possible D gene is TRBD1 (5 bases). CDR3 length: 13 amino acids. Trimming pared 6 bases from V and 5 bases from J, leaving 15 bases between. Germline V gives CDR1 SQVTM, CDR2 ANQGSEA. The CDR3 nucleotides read TGCAGCGTGCGGTGGGGCGACGGAGATACGCAGTATTTT. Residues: CSVRWGDGDTQYF.

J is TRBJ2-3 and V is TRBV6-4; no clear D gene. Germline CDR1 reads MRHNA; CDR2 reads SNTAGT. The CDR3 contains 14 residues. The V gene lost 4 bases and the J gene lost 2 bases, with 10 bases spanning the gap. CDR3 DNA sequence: TGTGCCAGCAGTGTGACGGCCAACACAGATACGCAGTATTTT. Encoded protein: CASSVTANTDTQYF.

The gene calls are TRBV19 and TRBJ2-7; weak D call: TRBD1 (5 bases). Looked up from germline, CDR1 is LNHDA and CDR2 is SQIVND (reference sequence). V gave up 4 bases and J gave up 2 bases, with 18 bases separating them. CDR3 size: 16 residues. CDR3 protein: CASSSPRQSPTYEQYF. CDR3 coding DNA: TGTGCCAGTAGTAGCCCCAGACAGTCACCTACCTACGAGCAGTACTTC. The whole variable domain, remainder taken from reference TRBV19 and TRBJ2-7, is DGGITQSPKYLFRKEGQNVTLSCEQNLNHDAMYWYRQDPGQGLRLIYYSQIVNDFQKGDIAEGYSVSREKKESFPLTVTSAQKNPTAFYLCASSSPRQSPTYEQYFGPGTRLTVT.

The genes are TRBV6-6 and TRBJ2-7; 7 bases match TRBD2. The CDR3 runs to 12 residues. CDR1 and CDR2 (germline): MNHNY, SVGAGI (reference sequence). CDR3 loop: CAGGRDSYEQYF. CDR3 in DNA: TGTGCGGGGGGGAGGGACTCCTACGAGCAGTACTTC.

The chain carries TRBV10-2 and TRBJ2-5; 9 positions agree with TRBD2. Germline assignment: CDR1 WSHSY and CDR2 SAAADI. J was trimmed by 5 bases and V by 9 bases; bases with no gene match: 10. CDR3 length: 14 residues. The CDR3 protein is CASSTSGTGETQYF. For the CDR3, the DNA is TGCGCCAGTTCGACTAGCGGCACTGGGGAGACCCAGTACTTC.

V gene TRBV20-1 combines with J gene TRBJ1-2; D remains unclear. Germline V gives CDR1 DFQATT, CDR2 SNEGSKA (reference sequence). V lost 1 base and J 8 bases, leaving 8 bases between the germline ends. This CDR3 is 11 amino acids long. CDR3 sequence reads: CSARGRKGYTF. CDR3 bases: TGCAGTGCTAGAGGAAGAAAGGGCTACACCTTC.

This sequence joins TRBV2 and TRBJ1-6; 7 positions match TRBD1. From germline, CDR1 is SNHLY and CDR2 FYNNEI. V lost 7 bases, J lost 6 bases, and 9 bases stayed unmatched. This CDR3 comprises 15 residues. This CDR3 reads CASKEGAVGNSPLHF. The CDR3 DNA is TGTGCCAGCAAAGAGGGGGCTGTGGGTAATTCACCCCTCCACTTT.

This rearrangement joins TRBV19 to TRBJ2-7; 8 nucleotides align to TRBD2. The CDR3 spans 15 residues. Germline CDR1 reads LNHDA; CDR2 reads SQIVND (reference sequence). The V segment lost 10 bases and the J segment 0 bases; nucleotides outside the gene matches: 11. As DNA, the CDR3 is TGTGCCACCGGGGGGGACTTCGGAGGCTCCTACGAGCAGTACTTC. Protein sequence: CATGGDFGGSYEQYF.